This TCR beta chain was retrieved from a study of blood T cell repertoires in COVID-19. The CDR3 totals 13 residues. From germline, CDR1 is SGHTA and CDR2 FQGTGA. Trimming took off 5 bases at V and 5 bases at J, with 12 bases between the two ends. Original analysis: Reference gene primer amplification gave nucleated cell count estimates. Assay: immunoSEQ multiplex PCR; the TCRdb copy retains only in-frame clones and omits some. That table is the source of V, J and clone size, and D and trimming were worked out from the DNA. This table has approximately 170,000 clones, approximately 83% appearing once.

The TCR originated in a man aged 50 to 60 with active or convalescent COVID-19. The J gene is TRBJ1-1, the V gene TRBV7-3, with D uncertain. Material for sequencing was peripheral blood. The CDR3 nucleotides read TGTGCCAGCAGCCTGGCCTCAGCGACTGAAGCTTTCTTT. Translated: CASSLASATEAFF. The full variable domain, with the rest looked up from reference TRBV7-3 and TRBJ1-1, is GAGVSQTPSNKVTEKGKYVELRCDPISGHTALYWYRQSLGQGPEFLIYFQGTGAADDSGLPNDRFFAVRPEGSVSTLKIQRTERGDSAVYLCASSLASATEAFFGQGTRLTVV.